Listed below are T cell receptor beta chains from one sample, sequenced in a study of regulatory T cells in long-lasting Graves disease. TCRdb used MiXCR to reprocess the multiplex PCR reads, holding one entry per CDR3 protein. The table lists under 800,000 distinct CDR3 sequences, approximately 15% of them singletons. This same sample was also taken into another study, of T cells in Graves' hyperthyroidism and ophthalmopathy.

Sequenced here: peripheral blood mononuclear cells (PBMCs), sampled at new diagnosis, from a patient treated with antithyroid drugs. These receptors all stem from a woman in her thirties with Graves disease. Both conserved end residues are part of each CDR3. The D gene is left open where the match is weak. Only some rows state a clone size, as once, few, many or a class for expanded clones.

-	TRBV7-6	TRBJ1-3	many	CASSLSAGNTIYF	TGTGCCAGCAGCTTATCGGCTGGAAACACCATATATTTT
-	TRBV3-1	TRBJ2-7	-	CASSQVLVRGFEQYF	TGTGCCAGCAGCCAAGTTTTGGTTCGGGGGTTCGAGCAGTACTTC
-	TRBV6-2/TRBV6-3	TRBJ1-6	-	CASSYSRGGGGLNSPLHF	TGTGCCAGCAGTTACTCGAGGGGGGGGGGAGGGTTGAATTCACCCCTCCACTTT
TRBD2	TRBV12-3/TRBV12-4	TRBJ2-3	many	CASRWGLAGGTDTQYF	TGTGCCAGCAGATGGGGACTAGCGGGAGGGACAGATACGCAGTATTTT
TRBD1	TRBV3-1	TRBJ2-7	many	CASSAPGQGAYEQYF	TGTGCCAGCAGCGCGCCGGGACAGGGGGCTTACGAGCAGTACTTC
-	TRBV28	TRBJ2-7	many	CAGGRGQPYEQYF	TGTGCCGGAGGCCGCGGACAGCCCTACGAGCAGTACTTC
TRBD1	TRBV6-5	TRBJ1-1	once	CASSLSGGANTEAFF	TGTGCCAGCAGTTTGTCAGGGGGCGCCAACACTGAAGCTTTCTTT
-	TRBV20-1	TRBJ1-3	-	CSASGDPSSGLWNAIYF	TGCAGTGCTAGCGGGGACCCGTCGAGTGGACTCTGGAACGCCATATATTTT
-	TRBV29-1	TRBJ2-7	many	CSVERGNYEQYF	TGCAGCGTTGAGAGGGGGAACTACGAGCAGTACTTC
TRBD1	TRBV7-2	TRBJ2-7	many	CASSYNRGGYEQYF	TGTGCCAGCAGTTACAACAGGGGTGGTTACGAGCAGTACTTC
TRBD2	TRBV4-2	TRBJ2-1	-	CASAQIAGTSYNEQFF	TGTGCCAGCGCTCAAATAGCGGGAACCTCCTACAATGAGCAGTTCTTC
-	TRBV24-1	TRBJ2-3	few	CATSGSGNPDTQYF	TGTGCCACCAGTGGTTCCGGGAATCCAGATACGCAGTATTTT
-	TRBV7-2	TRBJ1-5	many	CASSAFQGNNQPQHF	TGTGCCAGCAGTGCCTTTCAGGGTAACAATCAGCCCCAGCATTTT
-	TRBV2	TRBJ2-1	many	CASSEDPVSYNEQFF	TGTGCCAGCAGTGAAGACCCGGTCTCCTACAATGAGCAGTTCTTC
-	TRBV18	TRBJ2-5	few	CASSPIIDQGYGETQYF	TGTGCCAGCTCACCTATTATTGACCAGGGGTATGGAGAGACCCAGTACTTC
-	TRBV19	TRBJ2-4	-	CASSPGQITAKNIQYF	TGTGCCAGTAGTCCTGGACAGATCACGGCCAAAAACATTCAGTACTTC
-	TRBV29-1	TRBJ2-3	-	CTVDRSRDTQYF	TGCACCGTCGACAGGAGTAGAGATACGCAGTATTTT
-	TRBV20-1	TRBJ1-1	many	CSARALGGMNTEAFF	TGCAGTGCTAGAGCACTAGGGGGTATGAACACTGAAGCTTTCTTT
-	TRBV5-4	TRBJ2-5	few	CASSSWGRQETQYF	TGTGCCAGCAGCTCGTGGGGACGCCAAGAGACCCAGTACTTC
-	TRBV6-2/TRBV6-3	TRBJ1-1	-	CASSYSSRGVTEAFF	TGTGCCAGCAGTTACTCGAGCAGGGGCGTCACTGAAGCTTTCTTT
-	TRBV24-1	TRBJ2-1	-	CATSDLWGPTLPYNEQFF	TGTGCCACCAGTGATTTGTGGGGGCCTACTTTGCCCTACAATGAGCAGTTCTTC
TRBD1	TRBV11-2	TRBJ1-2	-	CASTPGTVVGYTF	TGTGCCAGCACACCCGGGACAGTAGTGGGCTACACCTTC
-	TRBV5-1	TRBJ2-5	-	CASSLGGLEETQYF	TGCGCCAGCAGCTTGGGGGGGTTGGAAGAGACCCAGTACTTC
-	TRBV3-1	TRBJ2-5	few	CASSQEPSRDSTETQYF	TGTGCCAGCAGCCAAGAACCTAGCAGGGACTCAACGGAGACCCAGTACTTC
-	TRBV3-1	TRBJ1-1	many	CASSQAFSWTAGDTEAFF	TGTGCCAGCAGCCAAGCTTTCTCCTGGACCGCTGGGGACACTGAAGCTTTCTTT
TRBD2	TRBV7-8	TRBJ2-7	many	CASSFGLAGDGYEQYF	TGTGCCAGCAGCTTCGGACTAGCGGGAGATGGCTACGAGCAGTACTTC
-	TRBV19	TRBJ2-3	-	CASSIAGSLTDTQYF	TGTGCCAGTAGTATAGCGGGATCCCTCACAGATACGCAGTATTTT
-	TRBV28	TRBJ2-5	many	CASSPPVRETQYF	TGTGCCAGCAGTCCACCGGTTCGGGAGACCCAGTACTTC
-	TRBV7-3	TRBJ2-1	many	CASSLLGQYNEQFF	TGTGCCAGCAGCTTACTTGGCCAGTACAATGAGCAGTTCTTC
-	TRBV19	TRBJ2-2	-	CASQGNGELFF	TGTGCCAGCCAGGGGAACGGGGAGCTGTTTTTT
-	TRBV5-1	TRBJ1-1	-	CASSLVVTGNTEAFF	TGCGCCAGCAGCTTGGTGGTGACAGGGAACACTGAAGCTTTCTTT
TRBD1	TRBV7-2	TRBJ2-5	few	CASSLLGQGARETQYF	TGTGCCAGCAGCTTATTGGGACAGGGGGCGCGGGAGACCCAGTACTTC
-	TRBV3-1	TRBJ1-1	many	CASSHGGSTEAFF	TGTGCCAGCAGCCATGGGGGGAGCACTGAAGCTTTCTTT
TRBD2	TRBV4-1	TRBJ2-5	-	CASSQGGRASETQYF	TGCGCCAGCAGCCAAGGTGGGAGGGCCTCAGAGACCCAGTACTTC
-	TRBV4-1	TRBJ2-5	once	CASSQDWQGSWETQYF	TGCGCCAGCAGCCAAGACTGGCAGGGGTCGTGGGAGACCCAGTACTTC
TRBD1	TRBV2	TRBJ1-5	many	CASRGQGAGNQPQHF	TGTGCCAGCAGGGGACAGGGGGCCGGCAATCAGCCCCAGCATTTT
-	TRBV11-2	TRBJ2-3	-	CASSAKTRGGRGTDTQYF	TGTGCCAGCAGCGCAAAAACCCGTGGGGGGCGCGGCACAGATACGCAGTATTTT
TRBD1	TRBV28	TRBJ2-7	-	CASSLPDRGFSPSYEQYF	TGTGCCAGCAGTTTACCGGACAGGGGGTTTTCCCCCTCCTACGAGCAGTACTTC
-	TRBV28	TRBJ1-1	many	CASSFIAGRAFF	TGTGCCAGCAGTTTTATCGCAGGGCGCGCTTTCTTT
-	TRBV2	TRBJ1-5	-	CASKPVALGGQPQHF	TGTGCCAGCAAACCTGTCGCCCTCGGAGGTCAGCCCCAGCATTTT
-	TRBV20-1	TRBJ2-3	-	CSASKEGHTDTQYF	TGCAGTGCTAGTAAGGAAGGCCACACAGATACGCAGTATTTT
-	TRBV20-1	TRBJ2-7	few	CSAQGPGYIEQYF	TGCAGTGCCCAGGGTCCGGGTTACATCGAGCAGTACTTC
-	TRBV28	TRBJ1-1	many	CASGPPPQGTNTEAFF	TGTGCCAGCGGTCCCCCCCCTCAGGGGACGAACACTGAAGCTTTCTTT
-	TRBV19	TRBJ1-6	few	CASSMYRDNSPLHF	TGTGCCAGTAGTATGTACAGGGATAATTCACCCCTCCACTTT
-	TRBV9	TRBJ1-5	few	CASSPHPGQPQHF	TGTGCCAGCAGCCCCCATCCGGGACAGCCCCAGCATTTT
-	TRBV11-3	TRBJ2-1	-	CASSQAGTQFESNEQFF	TGTGCCAGCAGCCAAGCCGGGACCCAGTTTGAATCCAATGAGCAGTTCTTC
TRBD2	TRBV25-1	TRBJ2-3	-	CASNAPSGSADTQYF	TGTGCCAGCAATGCCCCTAGCGGGAGCGCAGATACGCAGTATTTT
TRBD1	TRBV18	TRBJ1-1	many	CASSLGTGGLNTEAFF	TGTGCCAGCTCACTTGGGACAGGGGGCTTGAACACTGAAGCTTTCTTT
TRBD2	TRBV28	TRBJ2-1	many	CASSLLDGLAGVPLNEQFF	TGTGCCAGCAGTTTACTAGACGGACTAGCGGGAGTCCCCCTAAATGAGCAGTTCTTC
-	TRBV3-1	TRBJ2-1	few	CASSPWIGGGAYNEQFF	TGTGCCAGCAGCCCCTGGATTGGAGGGGGAGCCTACAATGAGCAGTTCTTC
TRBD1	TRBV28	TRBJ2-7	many	CASSPPPGTGVSDRQYF	TGTGCCAGCAGTCCCCCCCCCGGGACAGGGGTGTCGGATCGGCAGTACTTC
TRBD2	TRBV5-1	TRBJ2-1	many	CASRTSGTNEQFF	TGCGCCAGCCGCACTAGCGGGACCAATGAGCAGTTCTTC
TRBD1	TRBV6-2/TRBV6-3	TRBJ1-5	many	CASRPDRIYQPQHF	TGTGCCAGCAGACCGGACAGGATTTATCAGCCCCAGCATTTT